This T cell receptor (beta chain) is from a study of blood T cell repertoires in COVID-19. Methods used by the authors: Researchers report that nucleated cell counts were estimated from reference gene primer amplification. Some clones are missing from TCRdb's copy, which holds only in-frame ones; the method was immunoSEQ multiplex PCR. Clonal size and the V and J genes are those of that table, whereas D and trimming came from the DNA. The table records approximately 29,000 clones, more than 65% of them present only once. The CDR3 spans 14 residues. CDR1 is SGHRS and CDR2 is YFSETQ in the germline V gene. V was shortened by 5 bases and J by 8 bases, with 20 bases between the two germline ends.

V gene TRBV5-1 combines with J gene TRBJ2-7; TRBD2 is a possible D gene (5 bases). Source material: peripheral blood. This TCR derives from a woman aged 60 to 75 with acute or convalescent COVID-19. The CDR3 is CASSLGSRVMKQYF. CDR3 coding DNA: TGCGCCAGCAGTCTGGGGTCGCGGGTGATGAAGCAGTACTTC. The complete variable domain, with remaining parts taken from reference TRBV5-1 and TRBJ2-7, reads KAGVTQTPRYLIKTRGQQVTLSCSPISGHRSVSWYQQTPGQGLQFLFEYFSETQRNKGNFPGRFSGRQFSNSRSEMNVSTLELGDSALYLCASSLGSRVMKQYFGPGTRLTVT.